Here is one TCR beta chain with its context. Its antigen is still unknown. Generated by immunoSEQ multiplex PCR, the TCRdb table keeps only in-frame clones and is missing some. The repertoire holds approximately 70,000 clones, with about nine tenths as singletons. This CDR3 has 15 residues. V shed 0 bases and J shed 2 bases, with 11 bases lying between them. CDR1 is SGHRS and CDR2 is YFSETQ in the germline V gene. On cycle 4 day 1 and cycle 7 day 1, as well as at baseline, blood was sampled. The source of the sample is a study of OX40 agonist ivuxolimab in advanced cancers. Study in general: Patients' therapy was ivuxolimab, an antibody that acts as an agonist of OX40 (CD134). Study-level findings and limits: Not determined was the antigen specificity of the expanded peripheral T cells.

The V call is TRBV5-1, the J call TRBJ1-2; no definite D call. The sequencing used CD4+ or CD8+ T cells sorted from blood, collected in a trial of the OX40 agonist ivuxolimab. This receptor was obtained from an adult with an advanced solid tumor such as melanoma, head and neck, liver or kidney cancer. This CDR3 reads CASSLDGGPNYGYTF. The CDR3, as DNA: TGCGCCAGCAGCTTGGATGGAGGGCCCAACTATGGCTACACCTTC.